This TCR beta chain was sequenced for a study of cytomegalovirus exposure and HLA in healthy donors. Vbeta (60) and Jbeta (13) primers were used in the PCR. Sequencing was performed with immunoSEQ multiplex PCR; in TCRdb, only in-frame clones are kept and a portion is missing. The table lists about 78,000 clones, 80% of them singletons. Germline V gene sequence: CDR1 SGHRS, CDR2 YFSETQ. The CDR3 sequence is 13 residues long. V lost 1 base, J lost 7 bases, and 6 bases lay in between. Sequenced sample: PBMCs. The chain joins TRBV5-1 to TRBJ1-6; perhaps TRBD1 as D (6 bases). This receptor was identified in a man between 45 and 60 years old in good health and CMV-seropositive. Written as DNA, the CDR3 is TGCGCCAGCAGCTTGACAGGGAATTCACCCCTCCACTTT. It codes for CASSLTGNSPLHF.